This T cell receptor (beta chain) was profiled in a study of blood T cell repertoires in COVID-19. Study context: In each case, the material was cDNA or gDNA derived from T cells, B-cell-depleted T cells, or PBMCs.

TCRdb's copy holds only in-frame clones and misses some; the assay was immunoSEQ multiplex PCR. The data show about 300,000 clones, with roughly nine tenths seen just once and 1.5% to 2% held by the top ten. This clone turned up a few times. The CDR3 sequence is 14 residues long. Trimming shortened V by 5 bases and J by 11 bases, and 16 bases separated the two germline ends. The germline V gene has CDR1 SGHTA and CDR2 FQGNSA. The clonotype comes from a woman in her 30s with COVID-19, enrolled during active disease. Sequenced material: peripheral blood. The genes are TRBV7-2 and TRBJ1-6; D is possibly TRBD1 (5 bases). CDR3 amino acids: CASSRSRGEAPLHF. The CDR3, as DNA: TGTGCCAGCAGCCGCTCCCGGGGGGAGGCACCCCTCCACTTT.